This TCR beta chain was sequenced during a study of regulatory T cells in long-lasting Graves disease. In the case of this clonotype: Just one base apart from a much larger clone, this may be a read error.

Trimming took 8 bases from V and 4 from J, leaving 11 bases between them. Germline V CDR1 and CDR2: MNHEY, SMNVEV (reference sequence). The CDR3 has 13 amino acids. Specified time point: persistent/refractory GD, antithyroid drugs over 5 years with positive TRAb. Isolated PBMC RNA provided the starting material for the TCR library. Both iRepertoire HTBI primers and Arm-PCR of CDR3 regions were used to build the TCR beta libraries. The authors' processing: The samples included 62 TRBV and approximately 15 TRBJ segments. MiXCR, run by TCRdb on the multiplex PCR reads, gives a single entry per CDR3 protein. The V and J calls were determined by TCRdb, not by the authors. The table shows 400,000 to 500,000 distinct CDR3 sequences, with roughly 20% occurring only once.

The rearrangement joins TRBV27 to TRBJ1-4, with D tentatively TRBD1 (5 bases). The source is a female donor with Graves disease. The sequencing used peripheral blood mononuclear cells (PBMCs), collected when the disease was refractory, from a patient treated with antithyroid drugs. CDR3 in amino acids: CASLDTVNEKLFF. The CDR3 DNA sequence: TGTGCCAGCTTGGACACTGTTAATGAAAAACTGTTTTTT.